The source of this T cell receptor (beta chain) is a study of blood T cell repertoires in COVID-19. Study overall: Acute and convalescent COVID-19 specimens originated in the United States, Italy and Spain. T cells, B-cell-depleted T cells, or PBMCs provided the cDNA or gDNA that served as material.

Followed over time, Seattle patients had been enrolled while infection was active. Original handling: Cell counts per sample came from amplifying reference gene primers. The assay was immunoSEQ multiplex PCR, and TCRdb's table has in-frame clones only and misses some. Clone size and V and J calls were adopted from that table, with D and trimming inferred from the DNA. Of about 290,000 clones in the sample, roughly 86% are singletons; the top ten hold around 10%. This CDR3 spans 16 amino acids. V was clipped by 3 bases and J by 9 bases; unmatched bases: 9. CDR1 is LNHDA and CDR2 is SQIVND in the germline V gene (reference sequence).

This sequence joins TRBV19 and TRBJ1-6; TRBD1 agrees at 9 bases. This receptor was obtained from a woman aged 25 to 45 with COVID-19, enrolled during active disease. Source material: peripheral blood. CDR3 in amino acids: CASSIGTGFASSPLHF. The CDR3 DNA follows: TGTGCCAGTAGTATCGGGACAGGGTTTGCGAGTTCACCCCTCCACTTT.